The rows below give T cell receptor beta chains drawn from one sample of a study of OX40 agonist ivuxolimab in advanced cancers. The repertoire was sequenced with immunoSEQ multiplex PCR; TCRdb's copy has only in-frame clones and lacks some. The data hold 55,000 to 80,000 clones, with around 84% observed a single time. Sequencing was performed on CD4+ or CD8+ T cells sorted from blood, taken in a trial of the OX40 agonist ivuxolimab. These receptors originate from an adult with an advanced solid tumor such as melanoma, head and neck, liver or kidney cancer. The CDR3 runs from the conserved cysteine through the conserved F or W. D genes are given only for firm matches.

V gene,J gene,D gene,CDR3 protein
TRBV6-5,TRBJ1-2,.,CASSYTPIGYGYTF
TRBV5-1,TRBJ2-1,TRBD2,CASRPGLAGAARNEQFF
TRBV6-6,TRBJ2-7,TRBD1,CASSYKGTGHYEQYF
TRBV18,TRBJ1-3,.,CASSPYITLRGNTIYF
TRBV20-1,TRBJ2-1,.,CSATGVPEQFF
TRBV30,TRBJ1-5,.,CAWSGGLPHQPQHF
TRBV18,TRBJ1-5,.,CASSPDSNQPQHF
TRBV30,TRBJ1-5,.,CAWSSVGGASNQPQHF
TRBV6-1,TRBJ2-3,.,CASSDRDRGTDTQYF
TRBV5-1,TRBJ1-4,.,CASSELGDNEKLFF
TRBV5-1,TRBJ2-5,.,CASSLEGQETQYF
TRBV11-1,TRBJ2-2,.,CASSLGRGNTGELFF
TRBV5-4,TRBJ1-2,.,CASSPMTGPNYGYTF
TRBV18,TRBJ2-1,.,CASSPEGLFLGSGQFF
TRBV11-3,TRBJ2-1,.,CASSLLGRGNNEQFF
TRBV6-5,TRBJ2-7,TRBD2,CASSYRPSGGNEQYF